Following are 29 T cell receptor beta chains from one sample sequenced in a study of CD8+ T cells in alopecia areata. Treatment denoted: oral pan-JAK inhibitor, 5-10 mg twice daily. Extraction and reverse transcription of RNA yielded cDNA as the sequencing template. Assay used: immunoSEQ multiplex PCR; TCRdb lists only in-frame clones, some missing. Of around 100,000 clones listed, around 50% are singletons. This material consisted of CD8+ T cells sorted from blood, taken at week 24, from a patient treated with tofacitinib. The receptors originated from a human donor with alopecia areata.

The CDR3 sequence is CASSSTGTEETQYF. Here the CDR3 DNA reads TGTGCCAGCAGCTCGACAGGAACCGAAGAGACCCAGTACTTC. The rearrangement links TRBV27 to TRBJ2-5, with D possibly being TRBD1 (6 bases). V shed 6 bases and J shed 3 bases, with 14 bases lying between them. The CDR3 runs to 14 residues. Germline V gives CDR1 MNHEY, CDR2 SMNVEV (reference sequence).

The CDR3 is CASSPLGFPNSPLHF. For the CDR3, the DNA is TGTGCCAGCAGTCCCTTGGGGTTCCCTAATTCACCCCTCCACTTT. J is TRBJ1-6 and V is TRBV7-9; D is unclear. V lost 6 bases to trimming and J lost 6 bases, with 15 bases between them. Germline lookup yields CDR1 SEHNR and CDR2 FQNEAQ (reference sequence). This CDR3 is 15 amino acids long.

The CDR3 sequence: CASSLVGEGYQETQYF. CDR3 DNA sequence: TGTGCCAGCAGCTTAGTGGGAGAAGGGTACCAAGAGACCCAGTACTTC. This chain connects TRBV9 to TRBJ2-5, with D perhaps TRBD2 (5 bases). The CDR3 totals 16 residues. Looked up from germline, CDR1 is SGDLS and CDR2 is YYNGEE. Trimming shortened V by 4 bases and J by 0 bases, and 16 bases separated the two germline ends.

J is TRBJ2-3 and V is TRBV19; TRBD2 matches 13 bases. V shed 4 bases and J 3 bases; nucleotides not matched to a gene: 4. The CDR3 is 16 residues long. CDR1 is LNHDA and CDR2 is SQIVND in the germline V gene (reference sequence). CDR3 in amino acids: CASSTTSGGYTDTQYF. CDR3 nucleotides: TGTGCCAGTAGTACGACTAGCGGGGGGTATACAGATACGCAGTATTTT.

The CDR3 region has the DNA TGTGCCTTCGACAGGGGAGGGCCTGAAGCTTTCTTT. Its protein is CAFDRGGPEAFF. The V gene is TRBV30, the J gene TRBJ1-1; TRBD1 agrees at 8 bases. The germline V gene has CDR1 GTSNPN and CDR2 SVGIG (reference sequence). J gave up 6 bases and V 7 bases, and 7 bases lay outside the gene matches. There are 12 residues in the CDR3.

V and J are TRBV5-4 and TRBJ1-1; unclear D gene. Germline CDR1 reads SGHNT; CDR2 reads YYREEE (reference sequence). The CDR3 runs to 14 residues. V was shortened by 4 bases and J by 0 bases, with 10 bases between the two germline ends. CDR3 nucleotides: TGTGCCAGCAGCACATCCGGGCTGAACACTGAAGCTTTCTTT. Amino acid sequence: CASSTSGLNTEAFF. The complete variable domain, with remaining parts taken from reference TRBV5-4 and TRBJ1-1, reads ETGVTQSPTHLIKTRGQQVTLRCSSQSGHNTVSWYQQALGQGPQFIFQYYREEENGRGNFPPRFSGLQFPNYSSELNVNALELDDSALYLCASSTSGLNTEAFFGQGTRLTVV.

The rearrangement joins TRBV27 to TRBJ2-2, with 9 bases lining up with TRBD1. Germline CDR1 is MNHEY and CDR2 is SMNVEV (reference sequence). This CDR3 contains 17 residues. V was clipped by 5 bases and J by 3 bases; unmatched bases: 10. CDR3 in DNA: TGTGCCAGCAGTCCCAGTCCCGGGACAGGGTACACCGGGGAGCTGTTTTTT. Translation: CASSPSPGTGYTGELFF.

The rearrangement links TRBV5-6 to TRBJ2-3; 8 bases map to TRBD2. J gave up 6 bases and V 2 bases, and 5 bases lay outside the gene matches. The CDR3 spans 14 residues. Germline V gene lookup returns CDR1 SGHDT and CDR2 YYEEEE. CDR3 loop: CASSFGSGVDTQYF. The DNA of the CDR3 is TGTGCCAGCAGCTTTGGTAGCGGGGTGGATACGCAGTATTTT.

The chain uses TRBV7-9 and TRBJ1-5, with a weak D call TRBD1 (5 bases). Germline CDR1 is SEHNR and CDR2 is FQNEAQ (reference sequence). V was pared by 3 bases and J by 3 bases, with 12 bases between. The CDR3 sequence is 15 residues long. The CDR3 bases are TGTGCCAGCAGCTTGTCCGGGACGGACAATCAGCCCCAGCATTTT. This codes for CASSLSGTDNQPQHF.

There are a few counts of this clone. V usage is TRBV11-2 and J usage is TRBJ2-3; D is unresolved. Germline V lookup: CDR1 SGHAT, CDR2 FQNNGV. Trimming took off 0 bases at V and 4 bases at J, with 11 bases between the two ends. The CDR3 loop spans 15 amino acids. The CDR3 DNA sequence: TGTGCCAGCAGCTTAGATTTCAACGACGCAGATACGCAGTATTTT. Translating gives CASSLDFNDADTQYF.

This chain links TRBV5-6 with TRBJ1-1, with 11 bases matching TRBD1. Germline CDR1 and CDR2: SGHDT and YYEEEE. This CDR3 is 14 amino acids long. V was clipped by 5 bases and J by 6 bases; unmatched bases: 6. In DNA, the CDR3 is TGTGCCAGCAGTTGGGGACAGGGGGTCGCTGAAGCTTTCTTT. Translating it yields CASSWGQGVAEAFF. Based on the CDR3 plus reference TRBV5-6 and TRBJ1-1, the full variable domain is DAGVTQSPTHLIKTRGQQVTLRCSPKSGHDTVSWYQQALGQGPQFIFQYYEEEERQRGNFPDRFSGHQFPNYSSELNVNALLLGDSALYLCASSWGQGVAEAFFGQGTRLTVV.

The rearrangement links TRBV12-5 to TRBJ2-2; maybe TRBD1 (6 bases). Germline loops: CDR1 LGHNT, CDR2 FRNRAP. The CDR3 covers 16 residues. The germline V and J ends were trimmed by 2 bases and 4 bases, with 14 bases remaining between them. The DNA for the CDR3 is TGTGCTAGTGGTTTGCCCCCAGGGGAAGGCACCGGGGAGCTGTTTTTT. Its protein product is CASGLPPGEGTGELFF.

The V call is TRBV6-5, the J call TRBJ2-3; D is possibly TRBD1 (6 bases). Trimming removed 4 bases at V and 5 bases at J, with 16 bases between. The length of the CDR3 is 15 residues. Germline values: CDR1 MNHEY, CDR2 SVGAGI. This chain's CDR3 is CASSSQGPFIDTQYF. The CDR3, as DNA: TGTGCCAGCAGTTCACAGGGACCTTTCATAGATACGCAGTATTTT.

A few counts support this clone. This chain links TRBV23-1 with TRBJ1-2; D is ambiguous. TRBV23-1 is classed as an ORF, of uncertain function. This CDR3 has 17 residues. V lost 6 bases, J lost 2 bases, and 22 bases lay in between. The CDR3 reads CASRANRARTGNYGYTF. CDR3 in DNA: TGCGCCAGCAGGGCAAATCGTGCGCGGACCGGGAACTATGGCTACACCTTC.

The rearrangement uses TRBV5-5 and TRBJ2-3; 10 nucleotides match TRBD2. The trim removed 0 bases at V and 4 bases at J, leaving 8 bases unmatched. CDR1 and CDR2 from the germline V gene are SGHKS and YYEKEE (reference sequence). The CDR3 extends over 17 amino acids. For the CDR3, the DNA is TGTGCCAGCAGCTTGGAGTGGACTAGCGGAGAAGCAGATACGCAGTATTTT. This translates into CASSLEWTSGEADTQYF.

The chain has TRBV30 and TRBJ2-7, with 7 bases fitting TRBD1. The germline V gene encodes CDR1 GTSNPN and CDR2 SVGIG (reference sequence). V was clipped by 4 bases and J by 2 bases; unmatched bases: 8. CDR3 length: 14 amino acids. As DNA, the CDR3 is TGTGCCTGGAAGAATGTGGACAGGACCTACGAGCAGTACTTC. This translates into CAWKNVDRTYEQYF.

The chain carries TRBV29-1 and TRBJ2-7, with 7 bases matching TRBD1. CDR3 length: 14 amino acids. Germline CDR1 reads SQVTM; CDR2 reads ANQGSEA. After removal of 6 bases from V and 4 bases from J, the junction contained 12 bases not matched to a gene. The DNA of the CDR3 is TGCAGCGTCCGCGACCGGGACAGCCTTTACGAGCAGTACTTC. Residues: CSVRDRDSLYEQYF.

As regards this clone: Other DNA sequences within the sample encode an identical CDR3. V is TRBV5-1 and J is TRBJ2-3; D is unclear. V lost 0 bases and J lost 1, with 3 bases in between. The CDR3 loop spans 13 amino acids. Germline values: CDR1 SGHRS, CDR2 YFSETQ. The DNA of the CDR3 is TGCGCCAGCAGCTTGGACGGCACAGATACGCAGTATTTT. Its translation is CASSLDGTDTQYF.

The CDR3 loop reads CASSHTGETEAFF. CDR3 in DNA: TGTGCCAGCAGTCACACAGGGGAAACTGAAGCTTTCTTT. This sequence joins TRBV6-6 and TRBJ1-1, with 7 bases lining up with TRBD1. CDR1 is MNHNY and CDR2 is SVGAGI in the germline V gene (reference sequence). Trimming removed 5 bases from V and 5 bases from J; junction bases left unmatched: 5. The CDR3 extends over 13 amino acids.

The chain carries TRBV25-1 and TRBJ2-5; weak D call: TRBD2 (5 bases). V was pared by 6 bases and J by 7 bases, with 9 bases between. This CDR3 spans 11 amino acids. Germline V gives CDR1 MGHDK, CDR2 SYGVNS. The CDR3 reads CASSIEGTQYF. The CDR3 nucleotides read TGTGCCAGCAGCATAGAGGGGACCCAGTACTTC.

The rearrangement joins TRBV9 to TRBJ2-5, with D tentatively TRBD1 or TRBD2 (5 bases each). Germline lookup yields CDR1 SGDLS and CDR2 YYNGEE. Trimming cost V 2 bases and J 1 base, with 12 bases left between them. The CDR3 consists of 15 residues. CDR3 in amino acids: CASSVEGYSQETQYF. The DNA of the CDR3 is TGTGCCAGCAGCGTTGAGGGGTATAGCCAAGAGACCCAGTACTTC.

This clone has just a few counts. This chain links TRBV13 with TRBJ2-7; possibly TRBD1 or TRBD2 for D (5 bases each). V was clipped by 5 bases and J by 6 bases, with 17 bases between them. The CDR3 totals 14 residues. Germline assignment: CDR1 PRHDT and CDR2 FYEKMQ (reference sequence). CDR3 sequence reads: CASSATGWGREQYF. As DNA, the CDR3 is TGTGCCAGCAGCGCAACGGGCTGGGGACGCGAGCAGTACTTC.

The chain carries TRBV6-5 and TRBJ1-2; D unclear. Deletions cut 0 bases from V and 5 bases from J, with 13 bases between. The length of the CDR3 is 15 residues. CDR1 and CDR2 from the germline V gene are MNHEY and SVGAGI. Here the CDR3 reads CASSYSISDLYGYTF. The CDR3 region has the DNA TGTGCCAGCAGTTACTCGATCTCTGATTTATATGGCTACACCTTC.

Concerning this clone: This probably arose from a read error, given a far larger clone one base away. Distinct nucleotide sequences in the sample also encode this CDR3. The rearrangement joins TRBV7-9 to TRBJ2-7; possible D gene TRBD1, 6 bases. The CDR3 extends over 15 amino acids. The germline V gene has CDR1 SEHNR and CDR2 FQNEAQ (reference sequence). Trimming took 5 bases from V and 1 from J, leaving 15 bases between them. CDR3 amino acids: CASSQQGIASYEQYF. CDR3 in DNA: TGTGCCAGCAGCCAACAGGGTATAGCGTCCTACGAGCAGTACTTC.

The gene calls are TRBV23-1 and TRBJ1-5, with D unresolved. Being an ORF, TRBV23-1 has a function that is uncertain. The CDR3 has 15 residues. V lost 0 bases, J lost 8 bases, and 14 bases lay in between. CDR3 in DNA: TGCGCCAGCAGTCAATCTCGGGGAGCCGTAAAGCCCCAGCATTTT. Its protein product is CASSQSRGAVKPQHF.

This clone appeared a few times. V gene TRBV7-9 combines with J gene TRBJ2-3; a weak D match, TRBD2 (6 bases). V lost 2 bases and J lost 0, with 21 bases in between. CDR1 is SEHNR and CDR2 is FQNEAQ in the germline V gene (reference sequence). The CDR3 extends over 19 amino acids. The chain's CDR3 is CASSLPVHNRRASTDTQYF. The CDR3 DNA reads TGTGCCAGCAGCTTACCGGTCCACAATAGGAGGGCTAGCACAGATACGCAGTATTTT.

This clone was recorded only once. V is TRBV11-1 and J is TRBJ2-1; D is possibly TRBD1 (7 bases). V shed 5 bases and J shed 7 bases, with 18 bases lying between them. CDR1 and CDR2 from the germline V gene are SGHAT and FQDESV (reference sequence). The CDR3 consists of 15 residues. The CDR3 protein is CASSRDREVLNEQFF. Written as DNA, the CDR3 is TGTGCCAGCAGCCGAGACAGGGAGGTATTAAATGAGCAGTTCTTC.

V and J are TRBV7-8 and TRBJ2-1; D possibly uses TRBD1 or TRBD2 (5 bases each). CDR1 SGHVS and CDR2 FQNEAQ come from the germline V gene. This CDR3 has 16 residues. Trimming pared 2 bases from V and 7 bases from J, leaving 18 bases between. CDR3: CASSLRGASLRNEQFF. Written as DNA, the CDR3 is TGTGCCAGCAGCTTACGAGGGGCCTCCCTTCGGAATGAGCAGTTCTTC.

A word on this clone: With only one base between it and a far larger clone, this is likely a read error. V and J are TRBV2 and TRBJ2-2; D may be TRBD1 (6 bases). This CDR3 is built from 13 residues. Trimming removed 3 bases from V and 4 bases from J, with 6 bases in between. CDR1 is SNHLY and CDR2 is FYNNEI in the germline V gene. The chain's CDR3 is CASSDRGTGELFF. The CDR3 DNA sequence: TGTGCCAGCAGTGACAGGGGCACCGGGGAGCTGTTTTTT. Complete variable domain (other parts from reference TRBV2 and TRBJ2-2): EPEVTQTPSHQVTQMGQEVILRCVPISNHLYFYWYRQILGQKVEFLVSFYNNEISEKSEIFDDQFSVERPDGSNFTLKIRSTKLEDSAMYFCASSDRGTGELFFGEGSRLTVL.